This T cell receptor beta chain was sequenced for a study of blood T cells in healthy people across ages. A second 7 to 11 cycle PCR used barcoded and J-beta primers. MiXCR, applied by TCRdb to the 5' RACE reads, yields one record per CDR3 protein. The profile shows some 790,000 distinct CDR3 sequences, 25% to 30% of them singletons. In regard to this clonotype: The antigen is undetermined.

Regarding the study as a whole: With age, beta diversity per million T cells declined roughly linearly, significantly by about 40.

Germline values: CDR1 SGHRS, CDR2 YFSETQ. V was pared by 0 bases and J by 3 bases, with 4 bases of the junction left unmatched. CDR3 length: 15 residues. The chain employs TRBV5-1 and TRBJ2-7; TRBD1 matches at 9 bases. The sequenced material came from blood. This receptor was taken from an elderly woman in good health. For the CDR3, the DNA is TGCGCCAGCAGCTTGGACACAGGGGGCATCTACGAGCAGTACTTC. Its translation is CASSLDTGGIYEQYF.